The rows below give T cell receptor beta chains drawn from one sample of a study of shared clonotypes between healthy human individuals. Data came from immunoSEQ multiplex PCR; TCRdb stores just in-frame clones and leaves some out. The table records millions of clones, under 95% of them present only once. The sequencing sample was made of naive CD8+ T cells from PBMCs. These receptor sequences come from a man between 18 and 29 years old in good health. Some clones in this sample may be carry-over from other donors' samples. Each CDR3 is given with its conserved first and last residue. The D gene is left open where the match is weak. A row's size may be missing; if present it is once, few, many or a size class.

V,size,D,J,CDR3,DNA
TRBV7-2,NA,TRBD2,TRBJ2-1,CASSSPGTSGYNEQFF,TGTGCCAGCAGCTCCCCAGGGACTAGCGGGTACAATGAGCAGTTCTTC
TRBV27,NA,TRBD1,TRBJ2-7,CASSSGQGAYEQYF,TGTGCCAGCAGTTCCGGACAGGGAGCCTACGAGCAGTACTTC
TRBV7-9,NA,NA,TRBJ2-7,CASSLKWSYEQYF,TGTGCCAGCAGCTTAAAATGGTCTTACGAGCAGTACTTC
TRBV9,NA,NA,TRBJ1-1,CASSPRANTEAFF,TGTGCCAGCAGCCCCCGGGCCAACACTGAAGCTTTCTTT
TRBV7-9,NA,NA,TRBJ2-7,CASSPGGDYEQYF,TGTGCCAGCAGCCCCGGCGGAGACTACGAGCAGTACTTC
TRBV7-2,NA,NA,TRBJ2-1,CASSLDGAVRLNHEQFF,TGTGCCAGCAGCTTAGATGGCGCGGTCCGCCTTAACCATGAGCAGTTCTTC
TRBV6-6,NA,NA,TRBJ1-1,CASSYRVDTEAFF,TGTGCCAGCAGTTACAGGGTCGACACTGAAGCTTTCTTT
TRBV27,NA,NA,TRBJ2-7,CASSLSTGTPYEQYF,TGTGCCAGCAGTTTATCAACCGGGACCCCTTACGAGCAGTACTTC
TRBV11-3,NA,TRBD2,TRBJ2-5,CASSSSGSGRGETQYF,TGTGCCAGCAGCTCCAGCGGGAGCGGGAGAGGAGAGACCCAGTACTTC
TRBV4-3,NA,TRBD1,TRBJ2-1,CASSHGTGLVEQFF,TGCGCCAGCAGCCATGGGACAGGCCTAGTTGAGCAGTTCTTC
TRBV19,NA,TRBD1,TRBJ1-5,CASIADRDSNQPQHF,TGTGCCAGTATCGCCGACAGGGATAGCAATCAGCCCCAGCATTTT
TRBV19,NA,NA,TRBJ2-3,CASRTANTDTQYF,TGTGCCAGCAGGACAGCTAACACAGATACGCAGTATTTT
TRBV21-1,NA,NA,TRBJ1-1,CASSLRQQTEAFF,TGTGCCAGCAGCCTCCGACAGCAAACTGAAGCTTTCTTT
TRBV4-1,NA,NA,TRBJ2-7,CASSPQLGFYEQYF,TGCGCCAGCAGCCCCCAATTGGGTTTCTACGAGCAGTACTTC
TRBV7-9,NA,NA,TRBJ1-2,CASSLEVGGDGYTF,TGTGCCAGCAGCTTAGAGGTGGGCGGAGATGGCTACACCTTC
TRBV11-2,NA,NA,TRBJ2-3,CASSKNDGSHRSTDTQYF,TGTGCCAGCAGCAAAAACGACGGGAGCCACCGCTCCACAGATACGCAGTATTTT
TRBV7-9,NA,TRBD1,TRBJ2-7,CASSLDRGYYEQYF,TGTGCCAGCAGTTTGGACAGGGGATATTACGAGCAGTACTTC
TRBV6-6,NA,NA,TRBJ2-2,CASSYSMGDGELFF,TGTGCCAGCAGTTACTCGATGGGGGACGGGGAGCTGTTTTTT
TRBV27,NA,NA,TRBJ1-1,CASSYKPSQWMNTEAFF,TGTGCCAGCAGCTACAAACCGTCGCAGTGGATGAACACTGAAGCTTTCTTT
TRBV5-1,NA,TRBD1,TRBJ2-2,CASSLGRQGANTGELFF,TGCGCCAGCAGCTTGGGCCGACAGGGCGCGAACACCGGGGAGCTGTTTTTT
TRBV18,NA,NA,TRBJ2-7,CASSFPGSISDEQYF,TGTGCCAGCTCATTTCCCGGGTCAATAAGCGACGAGCAGTACTTC
TRBV18,NA,NA,TRBJ2-7,CASSPTALSSYEQYF,TGTGCCAGCTCTCCGACGGCACTAAGCTCCTACGAGCAGTACTTC
TRBV7-9,NA,NA,TRBJ1-2,CASSAQPGTLGYGYTF,TGTGCCAGCAGCGCCCAGCCCGGGACATTAGGCTATGGCTACACCTTC
TRBV7-9,once,TRBD2,TRBJ2-1,CASSSSREGDEQFF,TGTGCCAGCAGCTCGTCCCGGGAGGGCGATGAGCAGTTCTTC
TRBV5-1,NA,NA,TRBJ1-2,CASTIPAKGGGYTF,TGCGCCAGCACGATCCCTGCCAAGGGGGGTGGCTACACCTTC
TRBV7-9,NA,NA,TRBJ2-7,CASSLVTGPYEQYF,TGTGCCAGCAGCTTAGTTACAGGACCCTACGAGCAGTACTTC
TRBV10-2,NA,NA,TRBJ1-5,CASRDTVSQPQHF,TGCGCCAGCAGAGACACAGTGTCTCAGCCCCAGCATTTT
TRBV18,NA,NA,TRBJ1-1,CASSAIRGRSSNAEAFF,TGTGCCAGCTCAGCTATTAGGGGCCGTTCTTCGAACGCTGAAGCTTTCTTT
TRBV30,NA,NA,TRBJ2-7,CAWDSGLSAEQYF,TGTGCCTGGGATTCAGGGTTATCGGCCGAGCAGTACTTC
TRBV18,NA,TRBD1,TRBJ2-3,CASSPDRGKDTQYF,TGTGCCAGCTCACCGGACAGGGGAAAAGATACGCAGTATTTT
TRBV4-1,once,TRBD2,TRBJ2-7,CASSHFGGAYSYEQYF,TGCGCCAGCAGCCATTTCGGGGGGGCCTACTCCTACGAGCAGTACTTC
TRBV18,NA,NA,TRBJ1-2,CASSPAKGDGYTF,TGTGCCAGCTCACCGGCTAAGGGTGATGGCTACACCTTC
TRBV9,NA,NA,TRBJ2-7,CASSAVGGAYYEQYF,TGTGCCAGCAGCGCCGTAGGCGGGGCCTACTACGAGCAGTACTTC
TRBV4-1,NA,NA,TRBJ2-1,CASSPGRVNNEQFF,TGCGCCAGCAGCCCGGGGAGAGTCAACAATGAGCAGTTCTTC
TRBV7-9,NA,NA,TRBJ2-7,CASSLTSYEQYF,TGTGCCAGCAGCTTAACCTCCTACGAGCAGTACTTC
TRBV28,NA,TRBD2,TRBJ2-7,CASSGLAGGRGHEQYF,TGTGCCAGCAGTGGACTAGCGGGAGGGCGAGGACACGAGCAGTACTTC
TRBV27,NA,NA,TRBJ2-1,CASGTVPSLTGEQFF,TGTGCCAGCGGCACCGTCCCCTCTTTGACGGGTGAGCAGTTCTTC
TRBV28,NA,NA,TRBJ2-1,CASSLRSGSSYNEQFF,TGTGCCAGCAGTTTACGTAGCGGAAGCTCCTACAATGAGCAGTTCTTC
TRBV19,NA,NA,TRBJ1-2,CASSPRGEKDLALYF,TGTGCCAGTAGTCCCCGGGGGGAGAAGGATCTGGCGTTGTACTTC
TRBV11-3,NA,TRBD1,TRBJ2-7,CASSPSRGQIPYEQYF,TGTGCCAGCAGCCCCTCAAGGGGACAGATACCCTACGAGCAGTACTTC
TRBV6-5,NA,TRBD2,TRBJ2-7,CASTYRGSYEQYF,TGTGCCAGCACCTACCGCGGGAGTTACGAGCAGTACTTC
TRBV5-1,NA,NA,TRBJ1-2,CASSLAGFLGYGYTF,TGCGCCAGCAGCTTGGCCGGGTTTTTGGGCTATGGCTACACCTTC
TRBV10-3,NA,NA,TRBJ1-3,CAISQDLSGNTIYF,TGTGCCATCAGCCAAGATCTCTCTGGAAACACCATATATTTT
TRBV9,NA,TRBD2,TRBJ2-7,CASIPLAGGPFYEQYF,TGTGCCAGCATACCACTAGCGGGAGGCCCTTTTTACGAGCAGTACTTC
TRBV5-1,NA,NA,TRBJ1-1,CASSLAGDEAFF,TGCGCCAGCAGCTTGGCAGGGGATGAAGCTTTCTTT